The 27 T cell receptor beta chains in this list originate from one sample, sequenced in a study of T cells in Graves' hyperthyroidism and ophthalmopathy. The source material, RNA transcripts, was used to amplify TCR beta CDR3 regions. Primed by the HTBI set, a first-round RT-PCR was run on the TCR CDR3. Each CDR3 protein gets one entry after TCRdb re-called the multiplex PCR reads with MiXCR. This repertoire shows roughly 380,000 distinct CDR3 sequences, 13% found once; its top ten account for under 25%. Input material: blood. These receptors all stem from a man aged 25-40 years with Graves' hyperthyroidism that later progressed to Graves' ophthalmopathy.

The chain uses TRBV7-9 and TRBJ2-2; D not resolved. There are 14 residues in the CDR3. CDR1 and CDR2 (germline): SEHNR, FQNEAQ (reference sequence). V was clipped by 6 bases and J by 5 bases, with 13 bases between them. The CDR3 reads CASSPQISTGELFF. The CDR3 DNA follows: TGTGCCAGCAGTCCACAGATTTCTACCGGGGAGCTGTTTTTT.

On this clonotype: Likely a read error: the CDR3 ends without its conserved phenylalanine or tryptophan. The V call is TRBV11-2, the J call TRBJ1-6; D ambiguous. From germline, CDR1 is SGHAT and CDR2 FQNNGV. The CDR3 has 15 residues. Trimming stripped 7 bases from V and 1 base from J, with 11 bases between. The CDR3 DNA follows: TGTGCCAGCACCCCTGGGAGGTCCTATAATTCACCCCTCCACTTA. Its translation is CASTPGRSYNSPLHL.

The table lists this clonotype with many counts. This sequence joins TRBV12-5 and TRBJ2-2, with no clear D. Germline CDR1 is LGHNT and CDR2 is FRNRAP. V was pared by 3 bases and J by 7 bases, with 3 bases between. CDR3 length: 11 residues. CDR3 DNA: TGTGCTAGTGGTTTCGGCGGGGAGCTGTTTTTT. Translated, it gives CASGFGGELFF.

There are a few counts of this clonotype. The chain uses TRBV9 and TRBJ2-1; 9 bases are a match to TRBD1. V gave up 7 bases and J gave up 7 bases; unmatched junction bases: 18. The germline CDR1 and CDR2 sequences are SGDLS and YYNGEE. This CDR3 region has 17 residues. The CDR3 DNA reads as TGTGCCAGCGGCGCAACTACCATTGACAGGGGGATGAATGAGCAGTTCTTC. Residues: CASGATTIDRGMNEQFF.

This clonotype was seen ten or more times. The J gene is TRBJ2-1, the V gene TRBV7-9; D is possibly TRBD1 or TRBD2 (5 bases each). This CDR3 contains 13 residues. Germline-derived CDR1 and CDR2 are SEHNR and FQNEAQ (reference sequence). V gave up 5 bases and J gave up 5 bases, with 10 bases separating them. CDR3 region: CASSDGTNNEQFF. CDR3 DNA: TGTGCCAGCAGCGACGGGACCAACAATGAGCAGTTCTTC.

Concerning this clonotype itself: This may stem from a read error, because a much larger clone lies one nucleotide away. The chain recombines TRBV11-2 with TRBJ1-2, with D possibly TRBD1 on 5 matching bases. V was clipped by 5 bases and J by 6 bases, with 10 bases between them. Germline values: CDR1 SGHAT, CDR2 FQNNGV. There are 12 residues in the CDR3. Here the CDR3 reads CASSQPTDGYTF. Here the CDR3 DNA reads TGTGCCAGCAGCCAACCGACAGATGGCTACACCTTC.

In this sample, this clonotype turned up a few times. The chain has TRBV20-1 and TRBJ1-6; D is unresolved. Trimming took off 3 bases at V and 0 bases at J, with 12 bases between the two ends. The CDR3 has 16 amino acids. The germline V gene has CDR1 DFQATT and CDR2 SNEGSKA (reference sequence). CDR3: CSASLRESSYNSPLHF. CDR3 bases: TGCAGTGCTAGCCTTCGGGAGAGCTCCTATAATTCACCCCTCCACTTT.

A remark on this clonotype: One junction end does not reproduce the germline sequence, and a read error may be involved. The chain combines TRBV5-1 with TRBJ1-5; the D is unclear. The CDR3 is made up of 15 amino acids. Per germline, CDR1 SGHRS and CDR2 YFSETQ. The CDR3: CASSPLPGSNQPQQF. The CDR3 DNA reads TGCGCCAGCAGCCCGCTCCCGGGAAGCAATCAGCCCCAGCAGTTT.

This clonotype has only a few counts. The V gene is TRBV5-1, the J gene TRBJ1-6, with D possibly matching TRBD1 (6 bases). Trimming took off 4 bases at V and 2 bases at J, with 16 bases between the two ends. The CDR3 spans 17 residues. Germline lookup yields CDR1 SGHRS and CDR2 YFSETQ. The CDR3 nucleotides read TGCGCCAGCAGCGCCAAAGGGAGGACAGCCTATAATTCACCCCTCCACTTT. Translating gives CASSAKGRTAYNSPLHF. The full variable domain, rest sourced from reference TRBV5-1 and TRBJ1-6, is KAGVTQTPRYLIKTRGQQVTLSCSPISGHRSVSWYQQTPGQGLQFLFEYFSETQRNKGNFPGRFSGRQFSNSRSEMNVSTLELGDSALYLCASSAKGRTAYNSPLHFGNGTRLTVT.

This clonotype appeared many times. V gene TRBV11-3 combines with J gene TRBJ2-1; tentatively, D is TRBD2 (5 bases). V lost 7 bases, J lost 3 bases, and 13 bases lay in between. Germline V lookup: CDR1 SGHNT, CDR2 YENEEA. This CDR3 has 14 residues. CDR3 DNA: TGTGCCAGCACAACTAGATCGGGCTACAATGAGCAGTTCTTC. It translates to CASTTRSGYNEQFF.

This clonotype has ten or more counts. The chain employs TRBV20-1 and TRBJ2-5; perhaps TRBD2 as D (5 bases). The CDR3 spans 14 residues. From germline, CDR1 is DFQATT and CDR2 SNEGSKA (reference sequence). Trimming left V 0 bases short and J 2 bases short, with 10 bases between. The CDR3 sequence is CSARDVRGQETQYF. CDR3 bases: TGCAGTGCTAGAGATGTGCGAGGGCAAGAGACCCAGTACTTC.

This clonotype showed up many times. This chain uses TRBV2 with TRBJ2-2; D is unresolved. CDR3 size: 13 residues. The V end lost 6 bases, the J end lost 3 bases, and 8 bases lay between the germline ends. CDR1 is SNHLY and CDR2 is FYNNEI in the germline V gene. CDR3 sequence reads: CASRYSYTGELFF. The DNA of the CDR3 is TGTGCCAGCAGATACAGTTACACCGGGGAGCTGTTTTTT.

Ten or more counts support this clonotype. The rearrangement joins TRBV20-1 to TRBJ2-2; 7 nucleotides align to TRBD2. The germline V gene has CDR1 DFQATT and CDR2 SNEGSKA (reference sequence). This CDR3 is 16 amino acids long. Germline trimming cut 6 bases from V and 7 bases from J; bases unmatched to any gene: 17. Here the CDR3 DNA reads TGCAGTGCCTCACGACTAGCCCTACCTAGGGGCGGGGAGCTGTTTTTT. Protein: CSASRLALPRGGELFF.

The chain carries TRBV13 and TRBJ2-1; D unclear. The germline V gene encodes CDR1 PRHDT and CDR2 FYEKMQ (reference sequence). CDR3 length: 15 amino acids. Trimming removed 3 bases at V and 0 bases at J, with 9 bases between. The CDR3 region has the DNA TGTGCCAGCAGCTTCCGCAGAGCCTCCTACAATGAGCAGTTCTTC. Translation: CASSFRRASYNEQFF. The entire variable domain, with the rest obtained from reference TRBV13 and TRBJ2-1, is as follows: AAGVIQSPRHLIKEKRETATLKCYPIPRHDTVYWYQQGPGQDPQFLISFYEKMQSDKGSIPDRFSAQQFSDYHSELNMSSLELGDSALYFCASSFRRASYNEQFFGPGTRLTVL.

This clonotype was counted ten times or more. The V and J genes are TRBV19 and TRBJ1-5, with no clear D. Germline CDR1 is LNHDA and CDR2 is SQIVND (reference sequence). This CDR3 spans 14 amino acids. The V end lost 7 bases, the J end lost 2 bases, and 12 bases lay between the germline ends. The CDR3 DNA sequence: TGTGCCAGTAACTCGGTCTTTCGCAATCAGCCCCAGCATTTT. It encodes CASNSVFRNQPQHF.

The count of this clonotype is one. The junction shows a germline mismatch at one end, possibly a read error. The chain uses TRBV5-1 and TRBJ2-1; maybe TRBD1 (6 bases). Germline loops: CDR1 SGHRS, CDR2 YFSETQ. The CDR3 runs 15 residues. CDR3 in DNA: TGCGCCAGCAGCTTGGAGCAGGGGAAGTACAATCAGCAGTTCTTC. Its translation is CASSLEQGKYNQQFF. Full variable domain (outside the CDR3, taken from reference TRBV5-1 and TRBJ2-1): KAGVTQTPRYLIKTRGQQVTLSCSPISGHRSVSWYQQTPGQGLQFLFEYFSETQRNKGNFPGRFSGRQFSNSRSEMNVSTLELGDSALYLCASSLEQGKYNQQFFGPGTRLTVL.

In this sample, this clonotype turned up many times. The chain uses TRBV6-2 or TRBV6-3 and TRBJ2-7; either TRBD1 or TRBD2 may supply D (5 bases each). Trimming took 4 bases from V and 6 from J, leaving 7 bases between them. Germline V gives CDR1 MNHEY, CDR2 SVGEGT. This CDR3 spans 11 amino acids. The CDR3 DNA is TGTGCCAGCAGTTCTGGGGGCGAGCAGTACTTC. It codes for CASSSGGEQYF.

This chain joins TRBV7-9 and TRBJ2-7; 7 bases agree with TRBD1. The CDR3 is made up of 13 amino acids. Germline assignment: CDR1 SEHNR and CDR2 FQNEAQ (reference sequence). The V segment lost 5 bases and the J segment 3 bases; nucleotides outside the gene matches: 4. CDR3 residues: CASSQGQIYEQYF. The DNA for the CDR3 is TGTGCCAGCAGCCAGGGACAGATCTACGAGCAGTACTTC.

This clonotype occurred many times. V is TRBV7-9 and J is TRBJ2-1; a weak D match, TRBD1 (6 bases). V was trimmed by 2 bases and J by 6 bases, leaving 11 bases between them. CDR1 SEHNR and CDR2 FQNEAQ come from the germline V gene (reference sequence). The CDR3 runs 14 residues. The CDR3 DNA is TGTGCCAGCAGCTTACAGGGGTTAGGCAATGAGCAGTTCTTC. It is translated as CASSLQGLGNEQFF.

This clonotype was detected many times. The CDR3 here is CASSWGGKDTQYF. CDR3 sequence (DNA): TGTGCCAGCTCTTGGGGGGGAAAGGATACGCAGTATTTT. The V call is TRBV27, the J call TRBJ2-3; 7 nucleotides agree with TRBD2. This CDR3 spans 13 amino acids. Trimming at V came to 8 bases and at J to 6 bases, leaving 8 bases not matched to a gene. CDR1 MNHEY and CDR2 SMNVEV come from the germline V gene (reference sequence).

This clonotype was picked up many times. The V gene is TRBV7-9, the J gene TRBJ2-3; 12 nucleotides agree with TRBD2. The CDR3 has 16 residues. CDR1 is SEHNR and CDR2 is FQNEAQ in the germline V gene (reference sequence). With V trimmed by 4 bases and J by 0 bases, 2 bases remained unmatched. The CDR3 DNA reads TGTGCCAGCAGCTGGACTAGCGGGGCCAGCACAGATACGCAGTATTTT. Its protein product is CASSWTSGASTDTQYF.

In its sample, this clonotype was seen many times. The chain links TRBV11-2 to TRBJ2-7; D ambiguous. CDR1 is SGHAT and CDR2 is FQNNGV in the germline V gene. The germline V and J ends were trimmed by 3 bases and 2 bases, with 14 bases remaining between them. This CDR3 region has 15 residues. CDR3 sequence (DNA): TGTGCCAGCAGCTTTTCAGGCCAACAGACCTACGAGCAGTACTTC. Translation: CASSFSGQQTYEQYF.

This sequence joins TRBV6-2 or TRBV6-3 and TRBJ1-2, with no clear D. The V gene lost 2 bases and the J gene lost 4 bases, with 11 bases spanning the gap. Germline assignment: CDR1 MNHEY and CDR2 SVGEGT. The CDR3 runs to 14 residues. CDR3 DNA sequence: TGTGCCAGCAGTTACAAGGGAGGCCTCTATGGCTACACCTTC. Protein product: CASSYKGGLYGYTF.

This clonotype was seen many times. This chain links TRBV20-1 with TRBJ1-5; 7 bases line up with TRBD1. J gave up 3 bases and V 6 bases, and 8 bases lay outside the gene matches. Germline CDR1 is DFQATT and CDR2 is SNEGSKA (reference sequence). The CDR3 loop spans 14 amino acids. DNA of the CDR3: TGCAGTGCGGAGAGGGGACAGCACAATCAGCCCCAGCATTTT. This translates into CSAERGQHNQPQHF.

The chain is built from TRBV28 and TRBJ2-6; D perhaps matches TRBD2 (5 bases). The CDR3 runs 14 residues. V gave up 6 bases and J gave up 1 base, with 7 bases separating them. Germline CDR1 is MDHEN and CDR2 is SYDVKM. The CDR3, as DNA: TGTGCCAGCAGCCGGAGGTCTGGGGCCAACGTCCTGACTTTC. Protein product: CASSRRSGANVLTF.

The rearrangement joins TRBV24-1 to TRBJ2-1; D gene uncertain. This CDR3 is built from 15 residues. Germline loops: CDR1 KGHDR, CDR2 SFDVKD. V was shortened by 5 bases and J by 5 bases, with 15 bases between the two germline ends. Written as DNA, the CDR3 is TGTGCCACCAGTGCCACTTCTGAGGTAAACAATGAGCAGTTCTTC. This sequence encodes CATSATSEVNNEQFF.

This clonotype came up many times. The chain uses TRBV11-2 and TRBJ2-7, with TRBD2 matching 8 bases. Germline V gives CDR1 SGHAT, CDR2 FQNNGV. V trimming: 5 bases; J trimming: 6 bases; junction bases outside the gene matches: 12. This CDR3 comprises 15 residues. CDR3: CASSLDFSGDGEQYF. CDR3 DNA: TGTGCCAGCAGCCTGGACTTTAGCGGGGACGGCGAGCAGTACTTC.